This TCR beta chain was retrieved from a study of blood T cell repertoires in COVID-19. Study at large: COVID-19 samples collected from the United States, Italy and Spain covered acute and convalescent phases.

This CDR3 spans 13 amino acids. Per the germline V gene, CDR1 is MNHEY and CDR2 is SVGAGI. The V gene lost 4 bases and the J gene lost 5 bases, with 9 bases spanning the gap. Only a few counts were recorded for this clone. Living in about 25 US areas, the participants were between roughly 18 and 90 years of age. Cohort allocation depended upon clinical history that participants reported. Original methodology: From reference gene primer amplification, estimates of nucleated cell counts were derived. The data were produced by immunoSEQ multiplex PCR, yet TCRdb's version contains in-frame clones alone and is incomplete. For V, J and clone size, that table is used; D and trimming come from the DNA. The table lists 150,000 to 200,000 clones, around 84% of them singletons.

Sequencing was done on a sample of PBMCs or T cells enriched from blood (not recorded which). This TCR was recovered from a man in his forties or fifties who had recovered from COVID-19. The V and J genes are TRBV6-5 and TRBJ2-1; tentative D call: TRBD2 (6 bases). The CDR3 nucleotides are TGTGCCAGCAGTTCCCGGACTAACAATGAGCAGTTCTTC. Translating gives CASSSRTNNEQFF.